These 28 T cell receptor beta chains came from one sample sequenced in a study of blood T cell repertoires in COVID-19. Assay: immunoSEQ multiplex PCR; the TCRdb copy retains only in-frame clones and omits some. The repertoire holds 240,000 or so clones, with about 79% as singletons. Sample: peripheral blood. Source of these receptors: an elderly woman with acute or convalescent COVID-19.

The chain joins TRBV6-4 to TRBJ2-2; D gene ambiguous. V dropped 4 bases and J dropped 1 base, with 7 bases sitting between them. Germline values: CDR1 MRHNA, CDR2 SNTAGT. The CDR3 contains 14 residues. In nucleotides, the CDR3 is TGTGCCAGCAGTGTTGGCCAGAACACCGGGGAGCTGTTTTTT. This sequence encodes CASSVGQNTGELFF.

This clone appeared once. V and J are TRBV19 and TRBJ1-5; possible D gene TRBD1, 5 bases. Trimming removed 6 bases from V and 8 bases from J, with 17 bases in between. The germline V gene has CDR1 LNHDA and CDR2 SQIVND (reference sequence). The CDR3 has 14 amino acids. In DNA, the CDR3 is TGTGCCAGTAGCCCCGGACACAAAATGGAGCCCCAGCATTTT. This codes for CASSPGHKMEPQHF.

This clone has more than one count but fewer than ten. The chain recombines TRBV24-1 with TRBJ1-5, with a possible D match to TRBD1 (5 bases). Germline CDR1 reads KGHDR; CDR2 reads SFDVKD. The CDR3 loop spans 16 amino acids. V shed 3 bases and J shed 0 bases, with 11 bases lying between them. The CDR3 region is CATSDGTGDSNQPQHF. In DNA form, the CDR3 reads TGTGCCACCAGTGATGGGACGGGAGATAGCAATCAGCCCCAGCATTTT.

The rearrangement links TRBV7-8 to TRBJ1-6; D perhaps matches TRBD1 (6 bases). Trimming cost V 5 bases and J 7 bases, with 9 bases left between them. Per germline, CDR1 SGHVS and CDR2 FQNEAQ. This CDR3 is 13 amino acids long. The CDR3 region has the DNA TGTGCCAGCAGCCCTGGACAGAATTCACCCCTCCACTTT. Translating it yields CASSPGQNSPLHF.

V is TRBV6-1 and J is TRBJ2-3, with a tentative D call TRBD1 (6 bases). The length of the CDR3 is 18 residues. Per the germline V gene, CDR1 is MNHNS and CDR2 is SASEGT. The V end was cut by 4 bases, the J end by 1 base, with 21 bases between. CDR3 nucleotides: TGTGCCAGCAGTGCCACCCTATTACAGGGTAGGGGCACAGATACGCAGTATTTT. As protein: CASSATLLQGRGTDTQYF.

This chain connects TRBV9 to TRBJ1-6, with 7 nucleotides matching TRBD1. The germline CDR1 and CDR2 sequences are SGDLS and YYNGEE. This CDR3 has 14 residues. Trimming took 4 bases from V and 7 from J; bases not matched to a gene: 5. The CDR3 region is CASSPSGQNSPLHF. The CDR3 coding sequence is TGTGCCAGCAGCCCTTCGGGACAGAATTCACCCCTCCACTTT.

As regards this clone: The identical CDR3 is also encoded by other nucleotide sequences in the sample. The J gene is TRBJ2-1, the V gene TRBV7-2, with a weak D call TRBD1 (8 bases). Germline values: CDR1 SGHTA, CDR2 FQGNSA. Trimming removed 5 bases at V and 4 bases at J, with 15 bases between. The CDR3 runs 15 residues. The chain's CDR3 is CASSPDRGGYNEQFF. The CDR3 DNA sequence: TGTGCCAGCAGCCCCGACAGGGGAGGGTACAATGAGCAGTTCTTC.

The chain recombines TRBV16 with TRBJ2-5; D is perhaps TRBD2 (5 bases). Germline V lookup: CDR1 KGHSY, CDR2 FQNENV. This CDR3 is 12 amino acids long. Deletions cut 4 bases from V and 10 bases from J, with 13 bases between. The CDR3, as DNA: TGTGCCAGCAGCCGGGGAACTCGGGACCAGTACTTC. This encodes CASSRGTRDQYF. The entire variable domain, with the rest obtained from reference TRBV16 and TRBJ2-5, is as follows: GEEVAQTPKHLVRGEGQKAKLYCAPIKGHSYVFWYQQVLKNEFKFLISFQNENVFDETGMPKERFSAKCLPNSPCSLEIQATKLEDSAVYFCASSRGTRDQYFGPGTRLLVL.

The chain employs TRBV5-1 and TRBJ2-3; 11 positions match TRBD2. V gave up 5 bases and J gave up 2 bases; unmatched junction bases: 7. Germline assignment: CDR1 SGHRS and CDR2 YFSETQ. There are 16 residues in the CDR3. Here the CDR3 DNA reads TGCGCCAGCAGTTTGACTAGCGGGACTCTCACAGATACGCAGTATTTT. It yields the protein CASSLTSGTLTDTQYF.

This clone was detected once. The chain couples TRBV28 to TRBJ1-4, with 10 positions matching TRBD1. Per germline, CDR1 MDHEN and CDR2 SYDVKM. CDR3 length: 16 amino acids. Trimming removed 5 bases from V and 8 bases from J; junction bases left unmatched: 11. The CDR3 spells CASSLYRGTGAEKLFF. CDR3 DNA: TGTGCCAGCAGTCTCTACCGTGGGACAGGGGCCGAAAAACTGTTTTTT. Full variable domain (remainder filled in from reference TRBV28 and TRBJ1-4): DVKVTQSSRYLVKRTGEKVFLECVQDMDHENMFWYRQDPGLGLRLIYFSYDVKMKEKGDIPEGYSVSREKKERFSLILESASTNQTSMYLCASSLYRGTGAEKLFFGSGTQLSVL.

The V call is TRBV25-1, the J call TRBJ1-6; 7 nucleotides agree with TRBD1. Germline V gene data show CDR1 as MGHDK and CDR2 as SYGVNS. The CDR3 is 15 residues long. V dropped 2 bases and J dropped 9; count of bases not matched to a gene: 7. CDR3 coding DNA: TGTGCCAGCAGTGAAAGGACAGGTGCGAGTTCACCCCTCCACTTT. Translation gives CASSERTGASSPLHF.

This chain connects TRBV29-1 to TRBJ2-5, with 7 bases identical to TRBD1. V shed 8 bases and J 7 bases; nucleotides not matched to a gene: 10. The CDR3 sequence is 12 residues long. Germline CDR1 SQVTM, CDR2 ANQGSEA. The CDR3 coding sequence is TGCAGCTCAAGCAGGGCAGGGGGGACCCAGTACTTC. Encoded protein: CSSSRAGGTQYF.

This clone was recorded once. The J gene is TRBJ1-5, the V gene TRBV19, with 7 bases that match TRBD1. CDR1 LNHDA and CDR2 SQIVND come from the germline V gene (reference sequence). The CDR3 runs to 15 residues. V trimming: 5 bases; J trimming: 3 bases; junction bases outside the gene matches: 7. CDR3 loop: CASSVDRVYNQPQHF. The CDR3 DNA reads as TGTGCCAGTAGTGTCGACAGGGTATACAATCAGCCCCAGCATTTT. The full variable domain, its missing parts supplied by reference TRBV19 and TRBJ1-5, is DGGITQSPKYLFRKEGQNVTLSCEQNLNHDAMYWYRQDPGQGLRLIYYSQIVNDFQKGDIAEGYSVSREKKESFPLTVTSAQKNPTAFYLCASSVDRVYNQPQHFGDGTRLSIL.

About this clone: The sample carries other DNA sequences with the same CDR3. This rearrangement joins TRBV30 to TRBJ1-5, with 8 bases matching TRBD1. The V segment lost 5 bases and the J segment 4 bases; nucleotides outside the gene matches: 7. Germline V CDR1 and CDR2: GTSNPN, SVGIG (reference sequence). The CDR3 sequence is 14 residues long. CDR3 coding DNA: TGTGCCTGGTCCGTCGGACAGGGAAATCAGCCCCAGCATTTT. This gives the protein CAWSVGQGNQPQHF.

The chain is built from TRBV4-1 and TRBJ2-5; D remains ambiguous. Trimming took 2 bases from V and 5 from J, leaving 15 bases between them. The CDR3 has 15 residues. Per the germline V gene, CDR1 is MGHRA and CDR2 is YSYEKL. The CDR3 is CASSQTPTGGETQYF. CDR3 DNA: TGCGCCAGCAGCCAAACCCCCACGGGTGGGGAGACCCAGTACTTC.

This chain's CDR3 is CASSLQGTATEAFF. CDR3 bases: TGTGCCAGCAGCTTACAGGGGACGGCCACTGAAGCTTTCTTT. V gene TRBV7-9 combines with J gene TRBJ1-1; the D gene is possibly TRBD1 (6 bases). V dropped 2 bases and J dropped 4 bases, with 11 bases sitting between them. Germline V gene lookup returns CDR1 SEHNR and CDR2 FQNEAQ (reference sequence). CDR3 size: 14 residues.

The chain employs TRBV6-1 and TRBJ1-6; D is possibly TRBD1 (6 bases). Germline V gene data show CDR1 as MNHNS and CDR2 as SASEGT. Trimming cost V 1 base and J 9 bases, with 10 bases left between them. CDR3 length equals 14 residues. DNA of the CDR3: TGTGCCAGCAGTGAAGGCAGGGGTGTTTCACCCCTCCACTTT. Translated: CASSEGRGVSPLHF.

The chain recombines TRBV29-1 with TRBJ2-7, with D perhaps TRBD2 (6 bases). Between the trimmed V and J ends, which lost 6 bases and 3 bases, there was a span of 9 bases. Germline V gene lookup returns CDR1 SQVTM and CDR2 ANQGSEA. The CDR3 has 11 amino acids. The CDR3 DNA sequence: TGCAGCGTCCGGAGGGACTACGAGCAGTACTTC. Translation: CSVRRDYEQYF.

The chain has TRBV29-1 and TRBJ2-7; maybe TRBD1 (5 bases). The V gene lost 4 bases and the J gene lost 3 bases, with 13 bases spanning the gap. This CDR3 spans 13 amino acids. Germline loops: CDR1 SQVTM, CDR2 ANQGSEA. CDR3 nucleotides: TGCAGCGTTGGAGGTAGGGGCATCTACGAGCAGTACTTC. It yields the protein CSVGGRGIYEQYF.

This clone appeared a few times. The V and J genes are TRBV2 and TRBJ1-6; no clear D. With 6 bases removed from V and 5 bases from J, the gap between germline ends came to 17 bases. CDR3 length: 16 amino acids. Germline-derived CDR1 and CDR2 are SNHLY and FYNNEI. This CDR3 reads CASSVAQAGNNSPLHF. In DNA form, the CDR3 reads TGTGCCAGCAGCGTCGCGCAGGCTGGAAATAATTCACCCCTCCACTTT.

The CDR3 DNA sequence: TGTGCCAGCAGCAGGACAGGAAAGGAAAAACTGTTTTTT. As protein: CASSRTGKEKLFF. This chain joins TRBV28 and TRBJ1-4; 7 bases match TRBD1. The CDR3 runs 13 residues. The V gene's germline CDR1 is MDHEN and CDR2 SYDVKM. V shed 6 bases, J shed 8 bases, and the junction held 6 bases outside the gene matches.

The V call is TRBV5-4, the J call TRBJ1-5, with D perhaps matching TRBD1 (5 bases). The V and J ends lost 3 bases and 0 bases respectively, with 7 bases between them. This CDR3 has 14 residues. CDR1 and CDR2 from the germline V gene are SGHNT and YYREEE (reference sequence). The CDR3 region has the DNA TGTGCCAGCAGCTCCGGGGGTAGCAATCAGCCCCAGCATTTT. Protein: CASSSGGSNQPQHF.

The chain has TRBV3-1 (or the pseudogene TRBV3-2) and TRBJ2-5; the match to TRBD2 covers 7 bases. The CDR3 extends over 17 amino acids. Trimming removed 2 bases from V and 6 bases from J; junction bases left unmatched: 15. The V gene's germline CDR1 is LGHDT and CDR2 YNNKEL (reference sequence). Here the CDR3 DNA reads TGTGCCAGCAGCCAATTTCGAGGGAGGGTCAGCAGGCAGACCCAGTACTTC. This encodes CASSQFRGRVSRQTQYF.

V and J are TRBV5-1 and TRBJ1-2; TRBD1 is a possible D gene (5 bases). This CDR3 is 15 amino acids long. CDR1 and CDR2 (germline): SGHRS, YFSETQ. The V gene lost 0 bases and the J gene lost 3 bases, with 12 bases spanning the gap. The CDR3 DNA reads TGCGCCAGCAGCTTGGAGGCAGGGAGGGACTATGGCTACACCTTC. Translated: CASSLEAGRDYGYTF. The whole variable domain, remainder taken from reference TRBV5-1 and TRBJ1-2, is KAGVTQTPRYLIKTRGQQVTLSCSPISGHRSVSWYQQTPGQGLQFLFEYFSETQRNKGNFPGRFSGRQFSNSRSEMNVSTLELGDSALYLCASSLEAGRDYGYTFGSGTRLTVV.

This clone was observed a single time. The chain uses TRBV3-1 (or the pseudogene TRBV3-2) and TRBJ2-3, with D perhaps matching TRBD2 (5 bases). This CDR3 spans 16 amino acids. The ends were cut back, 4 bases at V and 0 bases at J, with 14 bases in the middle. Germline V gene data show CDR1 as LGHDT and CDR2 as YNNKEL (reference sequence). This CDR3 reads CASSLSAGLSTDTQYF. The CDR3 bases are TGTGCCAGCAGCCTTTCGGCGGGCCTCAGCACAGATACGCAGTATTTT.

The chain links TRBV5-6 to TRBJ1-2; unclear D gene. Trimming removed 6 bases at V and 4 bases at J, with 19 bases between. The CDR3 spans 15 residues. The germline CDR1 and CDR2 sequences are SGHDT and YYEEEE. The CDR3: CASTPEGPGGYGYTF. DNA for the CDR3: TGTGCCAGCACCCCGGAGGGCCCAGGCGGCTATGGCTACACCTTC.

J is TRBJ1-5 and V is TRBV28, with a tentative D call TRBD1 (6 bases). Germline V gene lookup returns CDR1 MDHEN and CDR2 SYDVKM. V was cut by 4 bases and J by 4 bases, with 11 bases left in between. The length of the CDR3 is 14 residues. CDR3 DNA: TGTGCCAGCAGTTCTTTACAGGGTAATCAGCCCCAGCATTTT. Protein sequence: CASSSLQGNQPQHF.

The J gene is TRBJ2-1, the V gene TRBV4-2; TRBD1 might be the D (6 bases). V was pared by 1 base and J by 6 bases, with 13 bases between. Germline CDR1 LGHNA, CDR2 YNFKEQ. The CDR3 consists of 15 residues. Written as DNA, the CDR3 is TGTGCCAGCAGCCAAGCCAGACAGGTAGGCAATGAGCAGTTCTTC. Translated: CASSQARQVGNEQFF.